This entry lists 10 T cell receptor beta chains sequenced from one sample in a study of Ad26.COV2.S vaccination and SARS-CoV-2 variants. Treatment in this sample: 15 to 20 received Ad26.COV2.S at low or high dose, single or two shots; roughly 5 received placebo; per-sample allocation not given. It was on day 63 after the first vaccine or placebo injection that samples were taken. Generated by immunoSEQ multiplex PCR, the TCRdb table keeps only in-frame clones and is missing some. Of about 350,000 clones detected, about 88% appear once; the ten largest clones hold around 3.3%. This specimen consisted of peripheral blood, obtained in a trial of Ad26.COV2.S vaccine versus placebo. The receptors here all came from a person between 18 and 60 years old who received the Ad26.COV2.S COVID-19 vaccine or a placebo.

The V call is TRBV25-1, the J call TRBJ2-3; 7 nucleotides agree with TRBD1. J was trimmed by 4 bases and V by 4 bases; bases with no gene match: 5. Germline V gives CDR1 MGHDK, CDR2 SYGVNS. The CDR3 loop spans 14 amino acids. The CDR3 protein is CASSGTGAADTQYF. CDR3 DNA sequence: TGTGCCAGCAGTGGTACAGGGGCGGCAGATACGCAGTATTTT.

The chain is built from TRBV7-9 and TRBJ2-7; TRBD2 matches at 7 bases. CDR1 and CDR2 (germline): SEHNR, FQNEAQ (reference sequence). The junction had 2 bases not matched to a gene; V was cut back by 2 bases and J by 7 bases. This CDR3 region has 12 residues. The CDR3 spells CASSLLGGEQYF. In nucleotides, the CDR3 is TGTGCCAGCAGCTTATTGGGAGGGGAGCAGTACTTC.

This clone was detected once. The chain employs TRBV27 and TRBJ1-6, with D maybe TRBD1 (5 bases). The CDR3 totals 15 residues. Germline V lookup: CDR1 MNHEY, CDR2 SMNVEV (reference sequence). The germline V and J ends were trimmed by 6 bases and 9 bases, with 18 bases remaining between them. In nucleotides, the CDR3 is TGTGCCAGCAGCCGAGATGGGGGAACAAGTTCACCCCTCCACTTT. The encoded protein is CASSRDGGTSSPLHF.

The rearrangement uses TRBV5-1 and TRBJ2-7; D may correspond to TRBD1 or TRBD2 (5 bases each). V was cut by 4 bases and J by 3 bases, with 17 bases left in between. The CDR3 totals 15 residues. CDR1 is SGHRS and CDR2 is YFSETQ in the germline V gene. CDR3 sequence reads: CASSESGTSGYEQYF. CDR3 DNA: TGCGCCAGCAGCGAATCCGGGACCTCCGGCTACGAGCAGTACTTC.

This chain joins TRBV29-1 and TRBJ2-7; no definite D call. The CDR3 covers 13 residues. Germline-derived CDR1 and CDR2 are SQVTM and ANQGSEA. V was trimmed by 4 bases and J by 1 base, leaving 11 bases between them. The CDR3 DNA reads as TGCAGCGTTGCGTCGCAGTTATCCTACGAGCAGTACTTC. Residues: CSVASQLSYEQYF.

The CDR3 protein is CASSYGSSSTDTQYF. Written as DNA, the CDR3 is TGTGCCAGCAGTTATGGGTCCTCTAGCACAGATACGCAGTATTTT. The rearrangement joins TRBV5-4 to TRBJ2-3; D is undetermined. V was pared by 5 bases and J by 0 bases, with 13 bases between. This CDR3 has 15 residues. Germline-derived CDR1 and CDR2 are SGHNT and YYREEE (reference sequence). Using reference TRBV5-4 and TRBJ2-3 for the parts outside the CDR3, the full variable domain is ETGVTQSPTHLIKTRGQQVTLRCSSQSGHNTVSWYQQALGQGPQFIFQYYREEENGRGNFPPRFSGLQFPNYSSELNVNALELDDSALYLCASSYGSSSTDTQYFGPGTRLTVL.

The J gene is TRBJ2-5, the V gene TRBV7-6; the match to TRBD1 covers 10 bases. Germline CDR1 SGHVS, CDR2 FNYEAQ. The V gene end was trimmed by 1 base and the J gene end by 5 bases; junction bases not matched to a gene: 7. This CDR3 spans 16 amino acids. The DNA of the CDR3 is TGTGCCAGCAGCTTAGTTTGGGACAGGGGCGGTGAGACCCAGTACTTC. Amino acid sequence: CASSLVWDRGGETQYF.

The chain is built from TRBV28 and TRBJ2-7, with 13 bases aligning to TRBD2. There are 15 residues in the CDR3. Germline CDR1 MDHEN, CDR2 SYDVKM. Losses at the gene ends were 5 bases for V and 5 bases for J; bases not matched to a gene: 6. The CDR3 loop is CASSLRTSGSNEQYF. In nucleotides, the CDR3 is TGTGCCAGCAGTCTTAGGACTAGCGGGAGCAACGAGCAGTACTTC. The complete variable domain, with remaining parts taken from reference TRBV28 and TRBJ2-7, reads DVKVTQSSRYLVKRTGEKVFLECVQDMDHENMFWYRQDPGLGLRLIYFSYDVKMKEKGDIPEGYSVSREKKERFSLILESASTNQTSMYLCASSLRTSGSNEQYFGPGTRLTVT.

This chain connects TRBV5-1 to TRBJ2-1; the match to TRBD1 covers 9 bases. This CDR3 region has 15 residues. Germline values: CDR1 SGHRS, CDR2 YFSETQ. V lost 6 bases to trimming and J lost 10 bases; unmatched junction nucleotides: 14. The CDR3 DNA sequence: TGCGCCAGCACACAGCTCGGGACAGGGCTGGGGGAGCAGTTCTTC. Encoded protein: CASTQLGTGLGEQFF.

The J gene is TRBJ2-7, the V gene TRBV19, with D tentatively TRBD2 (5 bases). V shed 3 bases and J shed 6 bases, with 15 bases lying between them. The V gene's germline CDR1 is LNHDA and CDR2 SQIVND (reference sequence). The CDR3 has 14 residues. The CDR3 DNA reads TGTGCCAGTAGTATCGACCTTCGCGGGCGCGAGCAGTACTTC. This sequence encodes CASSIDLRGREQYF.